A single sample is the source of the 8 T cell receptor beta chains below, sequenced in a study of blood T cell repertoires in COVID-19. The assay was immunoSEQ multiplex PCR, and TCRdb's table has in-frame clones only and misses some. Altogether 50,000 or so clones are present, over 80% being singletons, with the ten largest covering 50% to 75%. The sequenced sample consisted of peripheral blood. The receptor source for this set is an older man with acute or convalescent COVID-19.

This clone was seen more than once but under ten times. This rearrangement joins TRBV29-1 to TRBJ1-1; TRBD1 agrees at 9 bases. From germline, CDR1 is SQVTM and CDR2 ANQGSEA. V shed 6 bases and J 6 bases; nucleotides not matched to a gene: 5. This CDR3 comprises 12 residues. CDR3 sequence reads: CSVGTGKAEAFF. The CDR3 DNA reads TGCAGCGTGGGGACAGGGAAGGCTGAAGCTTTCTTT.

V usage is TRBV27 and J usage is TRBJ1-1; 9 nucleotides agree with TRBD1. V lost 4 bases to trimming and J lost 0 bases; unmatched junction nucleotides: 3. Germline V lookup: CDR1 MNHEY, CDR2 SMNVEV (reference sequence). The CDR3 length is 15 residues. The CDR3 loop is CASSSTGGLNTEAFF. The DNA for the CDR3 is TGTGCCAGCAGTTCGACAGGGGGGCTGAACACTGAAGCTTTCTTT.

The chain carries TRBV5-4 and TRBJ2-3; TRBD2 is a possible D gene (6 bases). V dropped 4 bases and J dropped 2 bases, with 14 bases sitting between them. Germline CDR1 reads SGHNT; CDR2 reads YYREEE (reference sequence). The CDR3 runs to 15 residues. CDR3 in amino acids: CASSPGDRSTDTQYF. CDR3 coding DNA: TGTGCCAGCAGCCCGGGGGACCGTTCCACAGATACGCAGTATTTT.

The chain has TRBV28 and TRBJ2-3; TRBD2 matches at 13 bases. Germline V gene sequence: CDR1 MDHEN, CDR2 SYDVKM. Losses at the gene ends were 6 bases for V and 3 bases for J; bases not matched to a gene: 0. The CDR3 is 14 residues long. CDR3 DNA sequence: TGTGCCAGCAGGACTAGCGGGGGGACAGATACGCAGTATTTT. Translation gives CASRTSGGTDTQYF.

The rearrangement joins TRBV7-2 to TRBJ2-1; 8 bases agree with TRBD1. CDR3 length: 19 amino acids. The V and J ends lost 7 bases and 7 bases, in that order; junction bases with no gene match: 24. CDR1 SGHTA and CDR2 FQGNSA come from the germline V gene. In nucleotides, the CDR3 is TGTGCCAGCAACCCAACCGGGACAGGCCGCTCAATGAGCGCGAATGAGCAGTTCTTC. This sequence encodes CASNPTGTGRSMSANEQFF.

This clone has a single count. The chain uses TRBV5-1 and TRBJ2-3, with TRBD2 identical over 10 bases. This CDR3 has 15 amino acids. The V gene end was trimmed by 4 bases and the J gene end by 3 bases; junction bases not matched to a gene: 5. The germline gives CDR1 SGHRS, CDR2 YFSETQ. CDR3 loop: CASSRSGGVTDTQYF. In DNA, the CDR3 is TGCGCCAGCAGCCGAAGCGGGGGGGTTACAGATACGCAGTATTTT.

V is TRBV7-9 and J is TRBJ2-7; 7 bases agree with TRBD1. Germline CDR1 and CDR2: SEHNR and FQNEAQ (reference sequence). J lost 1 base, V lost 1 base, and 4 bases had no gene match. This CDR3 has 15 residues. CDR3 coding DNA: TGTGCCAGCAGCTTAGGACAGGGAGTATCCTACGAGCAGTACTTC. This gives the protein CASSLGQGVSYEQYF.

The rearrangement uses TRBV7-2 and TRBJ1-2, with a possible D match to TRBD1 (6 bases). CDR3 size: 13 residues. Trimming took off 8 bases at V and 7 bases at J, with 17 bases between the two ends. CDR1 and CDR2 from the germline V gene are SGHTA and FQGNSA. CDR3 coding DNA: TGTGCCAGCGACATTGAGGGGGTGGGTGGCTACACCTTC. Protein sequence: CASDIEGVGGYTF.